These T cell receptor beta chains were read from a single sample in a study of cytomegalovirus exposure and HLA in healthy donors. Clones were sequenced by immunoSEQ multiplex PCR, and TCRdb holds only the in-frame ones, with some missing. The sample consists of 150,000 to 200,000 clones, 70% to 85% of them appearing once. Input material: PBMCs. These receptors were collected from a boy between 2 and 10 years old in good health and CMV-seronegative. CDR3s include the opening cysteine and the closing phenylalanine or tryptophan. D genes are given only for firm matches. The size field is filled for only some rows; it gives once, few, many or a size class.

CDR3 DNA: TGTGCCAGCAGCCAAGGAGGTGGTCGCGATCAGCCCCAGCATTTT; CDR3 protein: CASSQGGGRDQPQHF; D gene: NA; V gene: TRBV4-2; J gene: TRBJ1-5; clone size: NA
CDR3 DNA: TGTGCCAGCAGCGGACGACAGGGTGGCTACACCTTC; CDR3 protein: CASSGRQGGYTF; D gene: TRBD1; V gene: TRBV7-8; J gene: TRBJ1-2; clone size: NA
CDR3 DNA: TGCGCCAGCAGCCACGGTAGACTAGCGGGGGCCACAGATACGCAGTATTTT; CDR3 protein: CASSHGRLAGATDTQYF; D gene: TRBD2; V gene: TRBV4-1; J gene: TRBJ2-3; clone size: few
CDR3 DNA: TGTGCCAGCAGCCGCCGGGTTTTTAACACTGAAGCTTTCTTT; CDR3 protein: CASSRRVFNTEAFF; D gene: NA; V gene: TRBV7-9; J gene: TRBJ1-1; clone size: NA
CDR3 DNA: TGTGCCACCAGCAGAAATACAGGGGGCGGTGAGACCCAGTACTTC; CDR3 protein: CATSRNTGGGETQYF; D gene: TRBD1; V gene: TRBV15; J gene: TRBJ2-5; clone size: NA
CDR3 DNA: TGTGCCGGCCGGGACAGGGGCGTCGAGCAGTACTTC; CDR3 protein: CAGRDRGVEQYF; D gene: TRBD1; V gene: TRBV2; J gene: TRBJ2-7; clone size: NA
CDR3 DNA: TGTTCCAGCAGCCCGGGACTAGCGGGGAGGGAGACCCAGTACTTC; CDR3 protein: CSSSPGLAGRETQYF; D gene: TRBD2; V gene: TRBV7-9; J gene: TRBJ2-5; clone size: NA
CDR3 DNA: TGTGCCAGTACCCCCGGGGGGGCAGCCAGGCTCATATTC; CDR3 protein: CASTPGGAARLIF; D gene: TRBD2; V gene: TRBV19; J gene: TRBJ2-7; clone size: NA
CDR3 DNA: TGTGCCAGCTCGGCCGGACAGGGGAGTAATCAGCCCCAGCATTTT; CDR3 protein: CASSAGQGSNQPQHF; D gene: TRBD1; V gene: TRBV18; J gene: TRBJ1-5; clone size: NA
CDR3 DNA: TGTGCCAGCAGCTTAGGTCCAGGGATCTACGAGCAGTACTTC; CDR3 protein: CASSLGPGIYEQYF; D gene: NA; V gene: TRBV7-8; J gene: TRBJ2-7; clone size: NA
CDR3 DNA: TGCAGCGTTGGGGACAGTAACTATGGCTACACCTTC; CDR3 protein: CSVGDSNYGYTF; D gene: TRBD1; V gene: TRBV29-1; J gene: TRBJ1-2; clone size: once
CDR3 DNA: TGTGCCAGCAGCTTCCGTTACGAGCAGTACTTC; CDR3 protein: CASSFRYEQYF; D gene: NA; V gene: TRBV5-6; J gene: TRBJ2-7; clone size: NA